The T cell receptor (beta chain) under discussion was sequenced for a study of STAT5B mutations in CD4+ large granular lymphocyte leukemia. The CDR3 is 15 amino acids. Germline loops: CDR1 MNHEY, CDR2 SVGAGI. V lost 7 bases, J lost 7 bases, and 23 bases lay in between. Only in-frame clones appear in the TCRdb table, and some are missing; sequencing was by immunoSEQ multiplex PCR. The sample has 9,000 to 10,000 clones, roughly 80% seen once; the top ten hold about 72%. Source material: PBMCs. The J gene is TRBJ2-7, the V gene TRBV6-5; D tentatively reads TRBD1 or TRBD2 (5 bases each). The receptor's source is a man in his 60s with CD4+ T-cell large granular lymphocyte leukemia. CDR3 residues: CASTRDPAHLGEQYF. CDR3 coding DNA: TGTGCCAGCACGAGGGACCCCGCACATTTGGGGGAGCAGTACTTC.